The T cell receptor beta chain under discussion was sequenced for a study of blood T cell repertoires in COVID-19 (dated by TCRdb to the early 2020s). Regarding the research as a whole: Samples from collaborators originated in the United States, Italy and Spain and spanned both the acute and convalescent phases of COVID-19. The prospective study material was composed of cDNA or gDNA derived from T cells, B-cell-depleted T cells, or PBMCs. Subjects who had been exposed to COVID-19, were actively infected with it, or had recovered from it provided the deeply sampled blood TCRbeta repertoires that made up the dataset. The repertoires were released in a freely available public database intended as a resource for research on the immune response to SARS-CoV-2. The samples were drawn from two sources: the first 160 participants of the ongoing ImmuneRACE study, and 1,254 subjects contributed by 6 global collaborators. Nearly every sample came with metadata listing a de-identified subject ID, COVID-19 status, age in years and sex. Where available, HLA class I and class II types were taken from metadata supplied by the sample provider and were not determined by assay-based typing. The paper as a whole reports these results and caveats: How much clinical and demographic metadata was included differed by source and by participant, and the metadata was provided uncurated.

The CDR3 starts with the cysteine, ends with the phenylalanine, and has 15 residues. Just the 45-base CDR3 DNA is kept, in frame starting at base 1. V is pared back by 4 bases and J by 4 bases, with 15 bases lying between the germline termini. Reading the germline V gene gives CDR1 KGHSH and CDR2 LQKENI. The immunoSEQ Assay, a bias-controlled multiplex PCR, was used to amplify TCRbeta CDR3 regions from genomic DNA. The study's processing was this. The number of nucleated cells in each sample was estimated by amplification of reference gene primers within the assay. To quantify the absolute abundance of each unique TCRbeta CDR3 rearrangement, sequence reads were collapsed and filtered. For each sample, productive Simpson clonality was calculated by taking the square root of Simpson's diversity index across productive rearrangements. Drawn from immuneACCESS, this table holds only the in-frame rearrangements with V and J called that TCRdb kept. Clones are partly lost; checked studies trace under half to an unresolved V gene and leave the rest unexplained. The V and J calls and the clone size are those of that table, but D and trimming were determined from the DNA. The sample profile shows about 210,000 clones; 75% to 90% of them were found once. The ten largest clonotypes hold more than 4.5% of the sample.

Each collaborating institution followed its own protocols to collect whole blood in K2EDTA tubes. For TCRbeta analysis, collaborator samples were shipped as frozen whole blood, as isolated PBMCs, or as DNA extracted from either sample type. Comment on this clone: It has no known antigen specificity. No base qualities exist here, and no much larger clone lies one base off it.

The V gene is TRBV18 and the J gene is TRBJ2-3, with an unclear D gene assignment. Sequences were obtained from peripheral blood. The sequence was collected from a middle-aged woman with acute or convalescent COVID-19. The CDR3 protein: CASSLYRSGADTQYF. In nucleotides, the sequence is TGTGCCAGCTCACTTTACCGTAGTGGAGCAGATACGCAGTATTTT.